This T cell receptor (beta chain) was recorded in a study of T-cell reconstitution after alpha-beta-depleted transplantation in children. This clonotype has more than one count but fewer than ten. CDR3 size: 16 residues. Trimming removed 4 bases at V and 0 bases at J, with 13 bases between. The germline V gene has CDR1 SNHLY and CDR2 FYNNEI. TCRbeta library preparation incorporated unique molecular identifiers. TCRdb reanalysed the PCR reads using MiXCR and keeps one entry per CDR3 protein. The table records nearly 400,000 distinct CDR3 sequences, about 20% of them present only once. V and J are TRBV2 and TRBJ2-1; D is ambiguous. The sequencing used PBMCs from the stem cell graft donor, collected from the stem cell graft. This sequence originates from a human donor who donated a stem cell graft to a child with acute myeloid leukemia. The CDR3 sequence is CASSGTNVSSYNEQFF. The CDR3 region has the DNA TGTGCCAGCAGTGGGACCAACGTGAGCTCCTACAATGAGCAGTTCTTC.